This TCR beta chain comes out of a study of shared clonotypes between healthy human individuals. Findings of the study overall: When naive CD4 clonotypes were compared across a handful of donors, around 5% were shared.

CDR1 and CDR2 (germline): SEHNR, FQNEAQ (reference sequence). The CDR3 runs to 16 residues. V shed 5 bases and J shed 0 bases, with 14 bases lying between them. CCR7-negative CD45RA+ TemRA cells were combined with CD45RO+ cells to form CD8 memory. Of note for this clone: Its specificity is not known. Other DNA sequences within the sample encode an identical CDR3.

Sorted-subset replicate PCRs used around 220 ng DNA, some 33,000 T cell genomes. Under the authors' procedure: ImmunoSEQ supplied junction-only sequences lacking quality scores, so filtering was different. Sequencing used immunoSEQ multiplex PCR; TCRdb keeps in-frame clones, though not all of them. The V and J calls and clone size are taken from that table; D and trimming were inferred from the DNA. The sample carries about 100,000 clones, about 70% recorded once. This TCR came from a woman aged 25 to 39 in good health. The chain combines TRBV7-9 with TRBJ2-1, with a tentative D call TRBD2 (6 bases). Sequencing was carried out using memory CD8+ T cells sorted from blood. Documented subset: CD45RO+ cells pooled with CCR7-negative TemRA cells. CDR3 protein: CASSPRGGSSYNEQFF. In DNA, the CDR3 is TGTGCCAGCAGCCCGCGGGGCGGAAGCTCCTACAATGAGCAGTTCTTC.